These 15 T cell receptor beta chains were all obtained from the same sample, sequenced in a study of T cell responses to AZD1222 COVID-19 vaccine. Data came from immunoSEQ multiplex PCR; TCRdb stores just in-frame clones and leaves some out. This table has fewer than 150,000 clones, 89% appearing once. Material: peripheral blood, obtained 28 days after the second AZD1222 dose. Receptor source: an adult who received the AZD1222 COVID-19 vaccine.

This clone was observed a single time. The chain is built from TRBV29-1 and TRBJ2-7; possibly TRBD1 or TRBD2 for D (5 bases each). V was clipped by 4 bases and J by 6 bases, with 10 bases between them. The CDR3 sequence is 11 residues long. Germline V gene sequence: CDR1 SQVTM, CDR2 ANQGSEA. CDR3 DNA: TGCAGCGTTGTTGGGGGTTTCGAGCAGTACTTC. Amino acid sequence: CSVVGGFEQYF.

The V call is TRBV6-2 or TRBV6-3, the J call TRBJ1-2; no clear D gene. V lost 2 bases and J lost 8, with 15 bases in between. Germline V gene lookup returns CDR1 MNHEY and CDR2 SVGEGT. CDR3 length: 14 residues. The CDR3 protein is CASSYNRPDGGYTF. The CDR3 DNA sequence: TGTGCCAGCAGTTACAACCGGCCGGATGGAGGCTACACCTTC.

This sequence joins TRBV11-1 and TRBJ1-6; 7 positions agree with TRBD1. The V and J ends lost 5 bases and 6 bases, in that order; junction bases with no gene match: 4. The CDR3 covers 14 residues. Germline V gives CDR1 SGHAT, CDR2 FQDESV (reference sequence). In DNA form, the CDR3 reads TGTGCCAGCAGCCTGACAGGGATTAATTCACCCCTCCACTTT. Encoded protein: CASSLTGINSPLHF. Filled out from reference TRBV11-1 and TRBJ1-6, the complete variable domain reads EAEVAQSPRYKITEKSQAVAFWCDPISGHATLYWYRQILGQGPELLVQFQDESVVDDSQLPKDRFSAERLKGVDSTLKIQPAELGDSAMYLCASSLTGINSPLHFGNGTRLTVT.

The chain carries TRBV9 and TRBJ2-7; D is unresolved. Germline V gives CDR1 SGDLS, CDR2 YYNGEE. This CDR3 has 16 amino acids. Trimming left V 0 bases short and J 2 bases short, with 15 bases between. CDR3 DNA: TGTGCCAGCAGCGTAGATGGTGGCAGGAACCCCTACGAGCAGTACTTC. Encoded protein: CASSVDGGRNPYEQYF.

The chain uses TRBV13 and TRBJ2-2, with 10 bases lining up with TRBD2. CDR3 length: 16 residues. The germline CDR1 and CDR2 sequences are PRHDT and FYEKMQ (reference sequence). With V trimmed by 0 bases and J by 4 bases, 2 bases remained unmatched. The CDR3 DNA reads TGTGCCAGCAGCTTAGGGGGACTAGCGATCACCGGGGAGCTGTTTTTT. This translates into CASSLGGLAITGELFF. The variable domain in full, with the rest retrieved from reference TRBV13 and TRBJ2-2, is AAGVIQSPRHLIKEKRETATLKCYPIPRHDTVYWYQQGPGQDPQFLISFYEKMQSDKGSIPDRFSAQQFSDYHSELNMSSLELGDSALYFCASSLGGLAITGELFFGEGSRLTVL.

The CDR3 region is CASSYSSMVPYEQYF. The CDR3 DNA sequence: TGTGCCAGCAGTTACTCGAGCATGGTGCCCTACGAGCAGTACTTC. The gene calls are TRBV6-5 and TRBJ2-7, with unresolved D. Trimming stripped 0 bases from V and 2 bases from J, with 11 bases between. Germline V gene sequence: CDR1 MNHEY, CDR2 SVGAGI. The CDR3 runs to 15 residues.

The chain uses TRBV7-2 and TRBJ2-7; 7 bases align to TRBD1. The CDR3 consists of 14 residues. CDR1 is SGHTA, CDR2 FQGNSA, per germline. The trim removed 4 bases at V and 2 bases at J, leaving 5 bases unmatched. The CDR3 spells CASSSGTEPYEQYF. CDR3 bases: TGTGCCAGCAGCTCGGGGACAGAGCCCTACGAGCAGTACTTC.

The J gene is TRBJ1-4, the V gene TRBV27; the D is unclear. Germline CDR1 is MNHEY and CDR2 is SMNVEV (reference sequence). CDR3 length equals 14 residues. Trimming left V 8 bases short and J 0 bases short, with 10 bases between. CDR3 sequence reads: CASGIDATNEKLFF. In nucleotides, the CDR3 is TGTGCCAGCGGCATCGATGCAACTAATGAAAAACTGTTTTTT. The whole variable domain, filled in from reference TRBV27 and TRBJ1-4, reads EAQVTQNPRYLITVTGKKLTVTCSQNMNHEYMSWYRQDPGLGLRQIYYSMNVEVTDKGDVPEGYKVSRKEKRNFPLILESPSPNQTSLYFCASGIDATNEKLFFGSGTQLSVL.

V is TRBV18 and J is TRBJ2-2; D call uncertain. Germline V lookup: CDR1 KGHSH, CDR2 LQKENI. The CDR3 contains 15 residues. Trimming removed 2 bases from V and 4 bases from J, with 11 bases in between. This chain's CDR3 is CASSPYEVGTGELFF. The CDR3 region has the DNA TGTGCCAGCTCACCATATGAGGTTGGCACCGGGGAGCTGTTTTTT.

The rearrangement joins TRBV7-3 to TRBJ2-7; 11 bases match TRBD2. The CDR3 contains 15 residues. Germline-derived CDR1 and CDR2 are SGHTA and FQGTGA. J gave up 0 bases and V 5 bases, and 3 bases lay outside the gene matches. This chain's CDR3 is CASSLLAGVSYEQYF. The CDR3 nucleotides read TGTGCCAGCAGCCTACTAGCGGGGGTCTCCTACGAGCAGTACTTC. Filled out from reference TRBV7-3 and TRBJ2-7, the complete variable domain reads GAGVSQTPSNKVTEKGKYVELRCDPISGHTALYWYRQSLGQGPEFLIYFQGTGAADDSGLPNDRFFAVRPEGSVSTLKIQRTERGDSAVYLCASSLLAGVSYEQYFGPGTRLTVT.

This rearrangement joins TRBV19 to TRBJ1-5; 7 nucleotides align to TRBD1. CDR3 size: 14 residues. Unmatched junction bases numbered 5, after V lost 3 bases and J lost 6 bases. CDR1 is LNHDA, CDR2 SQIVND, per germline (reference sequence). CDR3 sequence (DNA): TGTGCCAGTAGTATCCGGGACAGTAGTCAGCCCCAGCATTTT. Its protein is CASSIRDSSQPQHF. The full variable domain, with the rest looked up from reference TRBV19 and TRBJ1-5, is DGGITQSPKYLFRKEGQNVTLSCEQNLNHDAMYWYRQDPGQGLRLIYYSQIVNDFQKGDIAEGYSVSREKKESFPLTVTSAQKNPTAFYLCASSIRDSSQPQHFGDGTRLSIL.

The gene calls are TRBV6-5 and TRBJ2-1; D gene ambiguous. Germline CDR1 reads MNHEY; CDR2 reads SVGAGI. V was cut by 8 bases and J by 0 bases, with 8 bases left in between. The CDR3 runs 13 residues. The CDR3: CASRPDSYNEQFF. CDR3 sequence (DNA): TGTGCCAGCCGGCCAGACTCCTACAATGAGCAGTTCTTC.

The chain combines TRBV7-8 with TRBJ1-1; no reliable D call. CDR3 size: 14 residues. The V and J ends lost 5 bases and 0 bases respectively, with 10 bases between them. Germline V gives CDR1 SGHVS, CDR2 FQNEAQ. In nucleotides, the CDR3 is TGTGCCAGCAGCCCATGGCGGGTGAACACTGAAGCTTTCTTT. It translates to CASSPWRVNTEAFF.

In its sample, this clone was seen a few times. CDR3 loop: CASSFHRSYGYTF. CDR3 DNA: TGTGCCAGCAGTTTCCACCGTTCCTATGGCTACACCTTC. The rearrangement joins TRBV7-9 to TRBJ1-2; D is unclear. Germline CDR1 reads SEHNR; CDR2 reads FQNEAQ (reference sequence). The CDR3 is 13 residues long. V lost 6 bases and J 4 bases, leaving 12 bases between the germline ends.

The chain combines TRBV2 with TRBJ1-5; TRBD1 agrees at 12 bases. The trim removed 5 bases at V and 8 bases at J, leaving 7 bases unmatched. CDR3 size: 15 residues. Germline V gene lookup returns CDR1 SNHLY and CDR2 FYNNEI. CDR3 coding DNA: TGTGCCAGCAGTACCCGGGACAGGGGGCAGGAGCCCCAGCATTTT. Residues: CASSTRDRGQEPQHF.